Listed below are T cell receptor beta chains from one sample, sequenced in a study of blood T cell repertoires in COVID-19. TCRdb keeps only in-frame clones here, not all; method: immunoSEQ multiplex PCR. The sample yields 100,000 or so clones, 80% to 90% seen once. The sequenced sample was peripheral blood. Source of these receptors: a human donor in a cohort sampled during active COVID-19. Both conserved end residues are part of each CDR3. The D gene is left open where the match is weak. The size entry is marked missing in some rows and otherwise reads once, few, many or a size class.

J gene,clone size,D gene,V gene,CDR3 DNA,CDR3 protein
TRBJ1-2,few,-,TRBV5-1,TGCGCCAGCAGCCTGTACGGGAACTATGGCTACACCTTC,CASSLYGNYGYTF
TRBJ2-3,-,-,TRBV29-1,TGCAGCGTTGGGGCCGGGGGGCCAGTGGATACGCAGTATTTT,CSVGAGGPVDTQYF
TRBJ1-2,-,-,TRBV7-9,TGTGCCAGCAGCTTAGCAGCCTATGGCTACACCTTC,CASSLAAYGYTF
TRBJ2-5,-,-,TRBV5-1,TGCGCCAGCATGACAGAAGAGACCCAGTACTTC,CASMTEETQYF
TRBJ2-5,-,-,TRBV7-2,TGTGCCAGCAGCTTAGGGCCGGCAGCGGTCCAAGAGACCCAGTACTTC,CASSLGPAAVQETQYF
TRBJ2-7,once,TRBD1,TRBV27,TGTGCCAGCAGTTTATCGGGGACAGGGTATAGCTACGAGCAGTACTTC,CASSLSGTGYSYEQYF
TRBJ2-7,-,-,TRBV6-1,TGTGCCAGCAGTGAATGGGATAGCGGCTACGAGCAGTACTTC,CASSEWDSGYEQYF
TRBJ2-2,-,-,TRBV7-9,TGTGCCAGCAGCTTAGGGTCGGGGTACGGCGGAACCGGGGAGCTGTTTTTT,CASSLGSGYGGTGELFF
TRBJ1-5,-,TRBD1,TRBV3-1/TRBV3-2,TGTGCCAGCAGCCGCGGGACAGCGAATCAGCCCCAGCATTTT,CASSRGTANQPQHF
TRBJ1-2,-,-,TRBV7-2,TGTGCCAGCAGCTCCTTGACAGGCCCCTTAGGGGGCTACACCTTC,CASSSLTGPLGGYTF
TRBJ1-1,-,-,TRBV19,TGTGCCAGTAGTATTCTCGGGATCACTGAAGCTTTCTTT,CASSILGITEAFF
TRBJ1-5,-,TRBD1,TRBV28,TGTGCCAGCATGGGGGTAGACAGGGGCACTGGGAATAGCAATCAGCCCCAGCATTTT,CASMGVDRGTGNSNQPQHF
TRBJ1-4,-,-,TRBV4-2,TGTGCCAGCAGCCAAGGGGGAGGGAACCTTAATGAAAAACTGTTTTTT,CASSQGGGNLNEKLFF
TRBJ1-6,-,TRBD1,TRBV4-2,TGTGCCAGCAGCCAAGATCAGGAGGCAGGGGGCTCGTTTTATTCACCCCTCCACTTT,CASSQDQEAGGSFYSPLHF
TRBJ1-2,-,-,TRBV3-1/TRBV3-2,TGTGCCAGCAGCCAACGCACAGGGCACTCTGGCTACACCTTC,CASSQRTGHSGYTF
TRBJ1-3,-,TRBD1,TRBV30,TGTGCCTGGAGTGTAGTGACAGGGGGAAACACCATATATTTT,CAWSVVTGGNTIYF
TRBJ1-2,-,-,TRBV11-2,TGTGCCAGCAGCTCTACAGCTAACTATGGCTACACCTTC,CASSSTANYGYTF
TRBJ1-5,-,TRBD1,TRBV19,TGTGCCAGTAGTATAAGTAGGGGGCCGGATCAGCCCCAGCATTTT,CASSISRGPDQPQHF
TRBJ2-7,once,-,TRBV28,TGTGCCAGCAGTTTTGTCCCAGGGCAGGGGCCCATCGAGCAGTACTTC,CASSFVPGQGPIEQYF
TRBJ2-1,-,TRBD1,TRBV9,TGTGCCAGCAGCGTAGGGGACAGGGGTAATGAGCAGTTCTTC,CASSVGDRGNEQFF
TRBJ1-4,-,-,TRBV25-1,TGTGCCAGCAGTGAATATGCCAGGGCTGAAAAACTGTTTTTT,CASSEYARAEKLFF
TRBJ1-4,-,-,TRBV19,TGTGCCAGTAACGCTCGTGGGCCTTCAAATGAAAAACTGTTTTTT,CASNARGPSNEKLFF
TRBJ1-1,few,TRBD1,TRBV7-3,TGTGCCAGCAGCTTAACAGTTGTAGGACAGGGTGGGAGGGCTGAAGCTTTCTTT,CASSLTVVGQGGRAEAFF
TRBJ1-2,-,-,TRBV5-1,TGCGCCAGCAGCTTACGCGCTACAGCTAACTATGGCTACACCTTC,CASSLRATANYGYTF
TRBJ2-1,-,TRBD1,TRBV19,TGTGCCACCGCCGACAGGGGGGAGGACAATGAGCAGTTCTTC,CATADRGEDNEQFF
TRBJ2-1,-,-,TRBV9,TGTGCCAGCAGCGTAGGGAGGACAGCCGACAATGAGCAGTTCTTC,CASSVGRTADNEQFF
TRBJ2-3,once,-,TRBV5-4,TGTGCCAGCAGCTTGGTAGGGGATTGGGGCACAGATACGCAGTATTTT,CASSLVGDWGTDTQYF
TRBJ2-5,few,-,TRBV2,TGTGCCAGCAGTGAGTCAGGTCCTGTTTGGGAGACCCAGTACTTC,CASSESGPVWETQYF
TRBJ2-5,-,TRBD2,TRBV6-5,TGTGCCAGCAGTTACTCTTCTAGCGGGAGTTGGGAGACCCAGTACTTC,CASSYSSSGSWETQYF
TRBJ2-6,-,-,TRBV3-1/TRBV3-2,TGTGCCAGCAGCCAGCGGATTTCTGGGGCCAACGTCCTGACTTTC,CASSQRISGANVLTF
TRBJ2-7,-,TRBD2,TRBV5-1,TGCGCCAGCAGCTTTATAACTAGCGGTTCCTACGAGCAGTACTTC,CASSFITSGSYEQYF